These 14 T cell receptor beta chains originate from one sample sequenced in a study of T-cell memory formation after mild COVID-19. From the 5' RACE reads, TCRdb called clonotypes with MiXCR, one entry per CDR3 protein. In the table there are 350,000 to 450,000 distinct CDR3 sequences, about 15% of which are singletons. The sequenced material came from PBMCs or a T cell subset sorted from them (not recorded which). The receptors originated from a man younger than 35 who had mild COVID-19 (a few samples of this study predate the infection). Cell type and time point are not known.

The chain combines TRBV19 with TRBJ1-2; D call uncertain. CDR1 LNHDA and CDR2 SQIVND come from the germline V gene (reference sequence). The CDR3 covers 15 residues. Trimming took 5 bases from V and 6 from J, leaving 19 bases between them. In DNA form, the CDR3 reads TGTGCCAGTAGTTACGACGATTACCGAGCAGATGGCTACACCTTC. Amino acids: CASSYDDYRADGYTF. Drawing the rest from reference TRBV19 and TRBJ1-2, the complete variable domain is DGGITQSPKYLFRKEGQNVTLSCEQNLNHDAMYWYRQDPGQGLRLIYYSQIVNDFQKGDIAEGYSVSREKKESFPLTVTSAQKNPTAFYLCASSYDDYRADGYTFGSGTRLTVV.

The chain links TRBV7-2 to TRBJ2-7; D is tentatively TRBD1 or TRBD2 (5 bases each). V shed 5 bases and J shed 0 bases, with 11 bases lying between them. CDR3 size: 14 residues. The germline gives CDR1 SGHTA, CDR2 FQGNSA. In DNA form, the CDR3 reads TGTGCCAGCAGCCGGGGACCGATCTCCTACGAGCAGTACTTC. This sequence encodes CASSRGPISYEQYF.

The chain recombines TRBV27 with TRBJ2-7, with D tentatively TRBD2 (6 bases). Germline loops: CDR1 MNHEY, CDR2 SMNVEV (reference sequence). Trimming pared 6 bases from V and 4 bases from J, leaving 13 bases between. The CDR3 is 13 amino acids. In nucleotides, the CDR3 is TGTGCCAGCAGCCGGGCGGGGACTTACGAGCAGTACGTC. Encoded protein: CASSRAGTYEQYV.

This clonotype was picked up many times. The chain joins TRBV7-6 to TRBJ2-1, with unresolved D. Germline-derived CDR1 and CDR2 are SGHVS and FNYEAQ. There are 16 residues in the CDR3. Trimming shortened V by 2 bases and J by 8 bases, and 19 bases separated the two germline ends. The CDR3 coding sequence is TGTGCCAGCAGCTTACTCCCCTCGTCGGTCCCCCATGAGCAGTTCTTC. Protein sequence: CASSLLPSSVPHEQFF.

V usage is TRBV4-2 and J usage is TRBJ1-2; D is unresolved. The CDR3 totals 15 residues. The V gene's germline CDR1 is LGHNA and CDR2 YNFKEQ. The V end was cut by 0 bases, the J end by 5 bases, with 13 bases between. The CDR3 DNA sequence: TGTGCCAGCAGCCAAGATTTTGGCGGAACTTATGGCTACACCTTC. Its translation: CASSQDFGGTYGYTF.

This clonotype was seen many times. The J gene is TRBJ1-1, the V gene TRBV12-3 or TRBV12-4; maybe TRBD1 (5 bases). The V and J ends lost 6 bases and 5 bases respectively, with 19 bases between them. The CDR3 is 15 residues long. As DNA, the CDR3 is TGTGCCAGCAGCCCATCTCGCTGGGGGGGGACTGAAGCTTTCTTT. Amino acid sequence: CASSPSRWGGTEAFF.

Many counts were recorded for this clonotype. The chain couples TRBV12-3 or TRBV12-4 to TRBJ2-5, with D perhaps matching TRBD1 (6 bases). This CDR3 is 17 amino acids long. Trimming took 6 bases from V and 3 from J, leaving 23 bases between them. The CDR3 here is CASSLMGARDGKETQYF. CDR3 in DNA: TGTGCCAGCAGCCTAATGGGGGCCCGGGACGGCAAAGAGACCCAGTACTTC.

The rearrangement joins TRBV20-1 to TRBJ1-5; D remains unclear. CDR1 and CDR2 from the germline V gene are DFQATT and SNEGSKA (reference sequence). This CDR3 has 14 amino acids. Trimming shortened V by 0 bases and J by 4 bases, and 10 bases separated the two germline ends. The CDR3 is CSARDSLFNQPQHF. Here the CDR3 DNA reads TGCAGTGCTAGAGATTCCCTTTTTAATCAGCCCCAGCATTTT.

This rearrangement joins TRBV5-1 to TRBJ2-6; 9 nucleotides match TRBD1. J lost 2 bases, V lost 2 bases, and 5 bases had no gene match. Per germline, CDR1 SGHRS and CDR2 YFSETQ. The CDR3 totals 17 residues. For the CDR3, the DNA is TGCGCCAGCAGCTTATTCACAGGGGGCGCTGGGGCCAACGTCCTGACTTTC. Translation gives CASSLFTGGAGANVLTF.

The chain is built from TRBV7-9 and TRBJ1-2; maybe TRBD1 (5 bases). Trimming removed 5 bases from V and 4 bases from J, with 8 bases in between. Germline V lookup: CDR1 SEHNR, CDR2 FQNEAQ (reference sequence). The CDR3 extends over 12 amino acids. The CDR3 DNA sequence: TGTGCCAGCAGCCACGACAGCTATGGCTACACCTTC. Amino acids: CASSHDSYGYTF.

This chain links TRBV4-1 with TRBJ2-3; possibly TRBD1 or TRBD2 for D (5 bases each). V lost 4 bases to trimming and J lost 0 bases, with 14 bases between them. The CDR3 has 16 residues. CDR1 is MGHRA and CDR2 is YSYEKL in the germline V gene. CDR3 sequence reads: CASSRRGDFSTDTQYF. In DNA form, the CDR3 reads TGCGCCAGCAGCCGCCGAGGGGATTTTAGCACAGATACGCAGTATTTT.

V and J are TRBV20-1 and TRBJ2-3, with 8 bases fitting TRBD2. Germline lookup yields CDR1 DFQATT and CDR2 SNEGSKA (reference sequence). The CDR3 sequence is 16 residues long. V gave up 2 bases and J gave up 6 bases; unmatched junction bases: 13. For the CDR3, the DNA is TGCAGTGCTAGACCGGGATTCGGGGGGGGCCGGGATACGCAGTATTTT. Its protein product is CSARPGFGGGRDTQYF.

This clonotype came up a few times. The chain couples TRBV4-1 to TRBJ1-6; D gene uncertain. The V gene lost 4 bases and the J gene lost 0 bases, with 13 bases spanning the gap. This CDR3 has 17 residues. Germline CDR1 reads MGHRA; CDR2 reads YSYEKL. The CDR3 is CASSRQTAGSYNSPLHF. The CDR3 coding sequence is TGCGCCAGCAGCCGCCAGACGGCAGGCTCCTATAATTCACCCCTCCACTTT.

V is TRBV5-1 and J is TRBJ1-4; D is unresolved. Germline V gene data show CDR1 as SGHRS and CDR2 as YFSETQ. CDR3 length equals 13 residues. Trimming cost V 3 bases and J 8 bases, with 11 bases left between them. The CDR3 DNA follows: TGCGCCAGCAGCTCCGGGCCTGGGGAAAAACTGTTTTTT. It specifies CASSSGPGEKLFF.